What follows is one T cell receptor (beta chain) and its context. This entry is derived from a study of CD4 and CD8 cells across lung adenocarcinoma regions. Donors had localized lung adenocarcinoma, a non-small cell lung cancer. Looked up from germline, CDR1 is MNHNS and CDR2 is SASEGT. The junction had 12 bases not matched to a gene; V was cut back by 8 bases and J by 5 bases. This CDR3 has 15 amino acids. TCRdb itself ran the PCR reads through MiXCR, one entry per CDR3 protein. The sample contains about 25,000 distinct CDR3 sequences, around 53% of which appear only once. Sequenced material: CD8+ T cells from the center of a lung tumor. The gene calls are TRBV6-1 and TRBJ2-1; 7 bases are shared with TRBD2. The source is a male donor with lung adenocarcinoma. The CD4 and CD8 labels of this study may be unreliable. The CDR3 here is CASSYSGATDNEQFF. CDR3 nucleotide sequence: TGTGCCAGCTCATACAGCGGGGCGACGGACAATGAGCAGTTCTTC.